The source of this T cell receptor (beta chain) is a study of CD8 T cells in ankylosing spondylitis. Study-wide findings and caveats: Disease-linked clones were found to be CD8+ and relatively rare in peripheral blood. A TCR beta motif of roughly eight highly homologous variants appeared characteristic of ankylosing spondylitis blood. Certain motif variants had earlier been reported in reactive arthritis synovial fluid and blood.

To note about this clonotype: Its specificity is unknown.

Each TCR beta library was made by quantitative 5'-RACE that incorporated molecular barcodes. TCRdb independently ran MiXCR on the 5' RACE reads; one entry per CDR3 protein. The table includes some 350,000 distinct CDR3 sequences, roughly 14% detected once. Germline-derived CDR1 and CDR2 are SGHTA and FQGNSA. With 5 bases removed from V and 7 bases from J, the gap between germline ends came to 15 bases. The CDR3 is 14 amino acids. The chain joins TRBV7-2 to TRBJ2-4; D gene uncertain. The receptor was derived from a male donor with ankylosing spondylitis or in good health (not recorded which). The specimen was blood, either unsorted or a sorted T cell fraction (not recorded which). The CDR3 nucleotides read TGTGCCAGCAGCCATAGACGGACCGGTAACATTCAGTACTTC. Translation: CASSHRRTGNIQYF.